These 6 T cell receptor beta chains came from one sample sequenced in a study of control samples from healthy donors and cancer patients. The assay was immunoSEQ multiplex PCR, and TCRdb's table has in-frame clones only and misses some. The repertoire consists of about 170,000 clones, with 91% occurring once and the leading ten covering approximately 1.5%. The sample taken for sequencing was blood. The receptor source for this set is a woman aged 25 to 39 in good health.

This chain joins TRBV10-1 and TRBJ2-3, with D tentatively TRBD2 (6 bases). V gave up 4 bases and J gave up 1 base, with 12 bases separating them. Germline loops: CDR1 WNHNN, CDR2 SYGVQD (reference sequence). This CDR3 is 15 amino acids long. CDR3 amino acids: CASSAYGGGTDTQYF. DNA for the CDR3: TGCGCCAGCAGTGCCTACGGGGGTGGCACAGATACGCAGTATTTT.

The J gene is TRBJ2-7, the V gene TRBV28; a possible D gene is TRBD2 (5 bases). The CDR3 is 12 amino acids. Trimming took off 1 base at V and 8 bases at J, with 9 bases between the two ends. In germline, CDR1 is MDHEN, CDR2 SYDVKM. The CDR3 region has the DNA TGTGCCAGCAGTTTATCCAGGACTCAGCAGTACTTC. Translated: CASSLSRTQQYF.

This sequence joins TRBV15 and TRBJ1-2, with 9 positions matching TRBD1. CDR1 and CDR2 from the germline V gene are LNHNV and YYDKDF (reference sequence). This CDR3 spans 15 amino acids. V was pared by 1 base and J by 1 base, with 1 base of the junction left unmatched. The CDR3 DNA sequence: TGTGCCACCAGCAGAGCGGACAGGGGTAACTATGGCTACACCTTC. It translates to CATSRADRGNYGYTF.

The chain combines TRBV28 with TRBJ2-3, with TRBD2 matching over 9 bases. J gave up 6 bases and V 4 bases, and 5 bases lay outside the gene matches. CDR1 is MDHEN, CDR2 SYDVKM, per germline. The CDR3 runs to 14 residues. The DNA of the CDR3 is TGTGCCAGCAGTTCTCTAGCGGGAATGGATACGCAGTATTTT. It codes for CASSSLAGMDTQYF.

The chain uses TRBV6-1 and TRBJ2-4; D possibly corresponds to TRBD2 (5 bases). The CDR3 spans 15 residues. V was cut by 1 base and J by 0 bases, with 7 bases left in between. Germline values: CDR1 MNHNS, CDR2 SASEGT. CDR3 nucleotides: TGTGCCAGCAGTGAAGGGGGAGTAGCCAAAAACATTCAGTACTTC. This gives the protein CASSEGGVAKNIQYF.

The genes are TRBV11-3 and TRBJ1-1, with D unresolved. Trimming removed 2 bases at V and 1 base at J, with 5 bases between. This CDR3 region has 13 residues. Germline V gene data show CDR1 as SGHNT and CDR2 as YENEEA. In DNA, the CDR3 is TGTGCCAGCAGCTTATCAGGGAACACTGAAGCTTTCTTT. This sequence encodes CASSLSGNTEAFF. Supplemented by reference TRBV11-3 and TRBJ1-1, the full variable domain reads EAGVVQSPRYKIIEKKQPVAFWCNPISGHNTLYWYLQNLGQGPELLIRYENEEAVDDSQLPKDRFSAERLKGVDSTLKIQPAELGDSAVYLCASSLSGNTEAFFGQGTRLTVV.